These 12 T cell receptor beta chains share one sample of origin, sequenced in a study of shared clonotypes between healthy human individuals. CD8 cells regarded as naive lacked CD45RO, were positively chosen for CCR7, and omitted terminally differentiated effector memory CD45RA+ cells. Sequenced by immunoSEQ multiplex PCR; TCRdb stores in-frame clones only, minus some. The repertoire holds about 2 million clones, with around 96% as singletons. What was sequenced was naive CD8+ T cells sorted from blood. The receptors here all came from a man between 18 and 35 years old in good health.

The V gene is TRBV13, the J gene TRBJ2-2; D remains ambiguous. The CDR3 consists of 14 residues. Trimming shortened V by 1 base and J by 4 bases, and 7 bases separated the two germline ends. Germline V gives CDR1 PRHDT, CDR2 FYEKMQ (reference sequence). The CDR3 loop is CASSLVQSTGELFF. The DNA for the CDR3 is TGTGCCAGCAGCTTAGTACAGTCCACCGGGGAGCTGTTTTTT.

J is TRBJ1-5 and V is TRBV13; maybe TRBD1 (5 bases). V shed 1 base and J shed 6 bases, with 13 bases lying between them. From germline, CDR1 is PRHDT and CDR2 FYEKMQ (reference sequence). The CDR3 is 15 residues long. CDR3: CASSLAGTGGQPQHF. DNA of the CDR3: TGTGCCAGCAGCTTAGCGGGTACAGGCGGTCAGCCCCAGCATTTT.

The chain links TRBV9 to TRBJ1-1; 8 nucleotides line up with TRBD1. After removal of 4 bases from V and 0 bases from J, the junction contained 5 bases not matched to a gene. CDR1 SGDLS and CDR2 YYNGEE come from the germline V gene. The CDR3 loop spans 15 amino acids. The CDR3 sequence is CASSPTGEMNTEAFF. Here the CDR3 DNA reads TGTGCCAGCAGCCCGACAGGGGAGATGAACACTGAAGCTTTCTTT.

This clone was counted between two and nine times. The CDR3 here is CSATRSYEQYF. In DNA form, the CDR3 reads TGCAGTGCTACCCGAAGCTACGAGCAGTACTTC. This chain links TRBV20-1 with TRBJ2-7; D gene unclear. V was trimmed by 4 bases and J by 3 bases, leaving 7 bases between them. Germline values: CDR1 DFQATT, CDR2 SNEGSKA (reference sequence). The CDR3 has 11 amino acids.

This rearrangement joins TRBV27 to TRBJ2-7; 10 nucleotides match TRBD2. This CDR3 contains 17 residues. Germline CDR1 reads MNHEY; CDR2 reads SMNVEV (reference sequence). V dropped 1 base and J dropped 1; count of bases not matched to a gene: 7. The CDR3 nucleotides are TGTGCCAGCAGTTTATTAGCGGGAGGACTAGGGTCCTACGAGCAGTACTTC. Its protein is CASSLLAGGLGSYEQYF.

The chain employs TRBV9 and TRBJ2-5; 10 nucleotides agree with TRBD1. Germline trimming cut 5 bases from V and 7 bases from J; bases unmatched to any gene: 8. CDR3 size: 14 residues. The germline gives CDR1 SGDLS, CDR2 YYNGEE. The CDR3 region has the DNA TGTGCCAGCAGTACCCCCGGGACAGGGGTGACCCAGTACTTC. Residues: CASSTPGTGVTQYF. Supplemented by reference TRBV9 and TRBJ2-5, the full variable domain reads DSGVTQTPKHLITATGQRVTLRCSPRSGDLSVYWYQQSLDQGLQFLIQYYNGEERAKGNILERFSAQQFPDLHSELNLSSLELGDSALYFCASSTPGTGVTQYFGPGTRLLVL.

This chain links TRBV13 with TRBJ2-7, with TRBD2 matching over 14 bases. From germline, CDR1 is PRHDT and CDR2 FYEKMQ (reference sequence). Losses at the gene ends were 7 bases for V and 3 bases for J; bases not matched to a gene: 11. The CDR3 has 17 residues. CDR3 nucleotide sequence: TGTGCCAGCACCATACGGACTAGCGGGGGGCTATTCTACGAGCAGTACTTC. The encoded protein is CASTIRTSGGLFYEQYF.

V gene TRBV27 combines with J gene TRBJ2-1, with D perhaps assigned TRBD1 or TRBD2 (5 bases each). CDR1 is MNHEY, CDR2 SMNVEV, per germline (reference sequence). This CDR3 has 15 residues. The V end was cut by 5 bases, the J end by 5 bases, with 16 bases between. In DNA form, the CDR3 reads TGTGCCAGCAGTACGACCGGGACGGGTGACAATGAGCAGTTCTTC. Residues: CASSTTGTGDNEQFF.

Concerning this clone itself: Other DNA sequences in this sample translate to the same CDR3. The chain employs TRBV9 and TRBJ2-7, with 11 bases fitting TRBD2. The CDR3 has 14 amino acids. The V and J ends lost 4 bases and 3 bases, in that order; junction bases with no gene match: 3. Per the germline V gene, CDR1 is SGDLS and CDR2 is YYNGEE. The CDR3 bases are TGTGCCAGCAGCCCAGGACTAGCGGGCTACGAGCAGTACTTC. Translating it yields CASSPGLAGYEQYF.

This sequence joins TRBV15 and TRBJ1-5; D gene ambiguous. The V end was cut by 3 bases, the J end by 0 bases, with 12 bases between. Germline assignment: CDR1 LNHNV and CDR2 YYDKDF (reference sequence). The CDR3 is 16 amino acids. The CDR3: CATSSPEPNSNQPQHF. The CDR3 region has the DNA TGTGCCACCAGCAGCCCGGAGCCGAATAGCAATCAGCCCCAGCATTTT. Drawing the rest from reference TRBV15 and TRBJ1-5, the complete variable domain is DAMVIQNPRYQVTQFGKPVTLSCSQTLNHNVMYWYQQKSSQAPKLLFHYYDKDFNNEADTPDNFQSRRPNTSFCFLDIRSPGLGDTAMYLCATSSPEPNSNQPQHFGDGTRLSIL.

V usage is TRBV5-4 and J usage is TRBJ2-2; 9 nucleotides align to TRBD2. The germline V gene encodes CDR1 SGHNT and CDR2 YYREEE (reference sequence). The CDR3 spans 16 residues. J was trimmed by 1 base and V by 4 bases; bases with no gene match: 5. CDR3 in DNA: TGTGCCAGCAGCGCGCCTAGCGGGAAGAACACCGGGGAGCTGTTTTTT. The encoded protein is CASSAPSGKNTGELFF.

The chain uses TRBV4-1 and TRBJ1-4; D may be TRBD1 (5 bases). From germline, CDR1 is MGHRA and CDR2 YSYEKL. The CDR3 is 12 residues long. Trimming cost V 1 base and J 13 bases, with 10 bases left between them. The CDR3 region has the DNA TGCGCCAGCAGCCAAGCCGGGGACGGACTGTTTTTT. This sequence encodes CASSQAGDGLFF.